A single T cell receptor (beta chain) is shown here with its context. These data belong to a study of blood T cell repertoires in COVID-19. Sequencing was performed with immunoSEQ multiplex PCR; in TCRdb, only in-frame clones are kept and a portion is missing. The sample holds under 300,000 clones, about 86% seen once. J was trimmed by 5 bases and V by 4 bases; bases with no gene match: 7. CDR1 is SGHRS and CDR2 is YFSETQ in the germline V gene. The CDR3 has 15 amino acids. This chain links TRBV5-1 with TRBJ2-5, with 11 nucleotides matching TRBD2. The source material was peripheral blood. This TCR was sampled from a man aged 18 to 30 with active or convalescent COVID-19. The CDR3 coding sequence is TGCGCCAGCAGCGGACAGGGACTAGCGGAGGAGACCCAGTACTTC. Protein sequence: CASSGQGLAEETQYF. Full variable domain (missing parts from reference TRBV5-1 and TRBJ2-5): KAGVTQTPRYLIKTRGQQVTLSCSPISGHRSVSWYQQTPGQGLQFLFEYFSETQRNKGNFPGRFSGRQFSNSRSEMNVSTLELGDSALYLCASSGQGLAEETQYFGPGTRLLVL.